This entry lists 13 T cell receptor beta chains sequenced from one sample in a study of T cell responses to AZD1222 COVID-19 vaccine. TCRdb's table, derived via immunoSEQ multiplex PCR, lists solely in-frame clones and lacks some. Of roughly 160,000 clones detected, under 95% appear once; the ten largest clones hold around 1.3%. The sequencing used peripheral blood, collected 28 days after the second AZD1222 dose. Every receptor here comes from an adult who received the AZD1222 COVID-19 vaccine.

The CDR3 is CASSHSFGRSSDTQYF. The CDR3 nucleotides read TGTGCCAGCAGCCACTCATTCGGACGGTCCTCGGATACGCAGTATTTT. The chain has TRBV14 and TRBJ2-3; D is unresolved. The CDR3 runs to 16 residues. The V and J ends lost 3 bases and 6 bases respectively, with 19 bases between them. Germline assignment: CDR1 SGHDN and CDR2 FVKESK.

The CDR3 spells CASSLNGLSSYEQYF. In nucleotides, the CDR3 is TGTGCCAGCAGCTTGAACGGACTAAGCTCCTACGAGCAGTACTTC. The chain links TRBV5-4 to TRBJ2-7, with a possible D match to TRBD2 (6 bases). V lost 1 base to trimming and J lost 0 bases, with 11 bases between them. CDR1 and CDR2 (germline): SGHNT, YYREEE (reference sequence). The CDR3 is 15 residues long. The full variable domain, in which reference TRBV5-4 and TRBJ2-7 provide the parts outside the CDR3, is ETGVTQSPTHLIKTRGQQVTLRCSSQSGHNTVSWYQQALGQGPQFIFQYYREEENGRGNFPPRFSGLQFPNYSSELNVNALELDDSALYLCASSLNGLSSYEQYFGPGTRLTVT.

This chain uses TRBV5-1 with TRBJ1-1, with D maybe TRBD1 (6 bases). The germline CDR1 and CDR2 sequences are SGHRS and YFSETQ. The CDR3 loop spans 13 amino acids. The ends were cut back, 4 bases at V and 5 bases at J, with 12 bases in the middle. CDR3 sequence (DNA): TGCGCCAGCAGCAAACAGGGTAATACTGAAGCTTTCTTT. Translating gives CASSKQGNTEAFF.

This sequence joins TRBV3-1 (or the pseudogene TRBV3-2) and TRBJ1-5, with D unresolved. The CDR3 has 15 amino acids. The V and J ends lost 0 bases and 4 bases respectively, with 10 bases between them. The V gene's germline CDR1 is LGHDT and CDR2 YNNKEL (reference sequence). The CDR3 coding sequence is TGTGCCAGCAGCCAAGATCCGGGAGGGAATCAGCCCCAGCATTTT. It is translated as CASSQDPGGNQPQHF.

The chain recombines TRBV12-3 or TRBV12-4 with TRBJ1-2; D is undetermined. CDR3 length: 13 amino acids. Trimming cost V 1 base and J 4 bases, with 7 bases left between them. The CDR3 nucleotides read TGTGCCAGCAGTTTAGAAGGTTTCTATGGCTACACCTTC. Translated: CASSLEGFYGYTF.

The chain uses TRBV12-3 or TRBV12-4 and TRBJ1-2; no reliable D call. This CDR3 contains 13 residues. Trimming shortened V by 6 bases and J by 7 bases, and 15 bases separated the two germline ends. In DNA form, the CDR3 reads TGTGCCAGCAGCTCCGGGAACCTAGTTGGCTACACCTTC. This encodes CASSSGNLVGYTF.

This clone was detected once. The genes are TRBV3-1 (or the pseudogene TRBV3-2) and TRBJ1-2; 9 bases match TRBD1. The V gene end was trimmed by 1 base and the J gene end by 0 bases; junction bases not matched to a gene: 6. CDR1 is LGHDT, CDR2 YNNKEL, per germline (reference sequence). The CDR3 runs 17 residues. The CDR3 protein is CASSQGRQGGANYGYTF. The CDR3 DNA reads as TGTGCCAGCAGCCAAGGAAGACAGGGGGGAGCTAACTATGGCTACACCTTC.

The chain links TRBV30 to TRBJ2-5; TRBD1 is a possible D gene (6 bases). Trimming stripped 3 bases from V and 1 base from J, with 6 bases between. From germline, CDR1 is GTSNPN and CDR2 SVGIG (reference sequence). The CDR3 is 12 amino acids. For the CDR3, the DNA is TGTGCCTGGAGAGGGGGCCAAGAGACCCAGTACTTC. Protein sequence: CAWRGGQETQYF.

V is TRBV7-2 and J is TRBJ2-7; the D gene could be TRBD1 or TRBD2 (7 bases each). Trimming stripped 3 bases from V and 3 bases from J, with 18 bases between. The germline V gene encodes CDR1 SGHTA and CDR2 FQGNSA. The CDR3 covers 16 residues. The CDR3 here is CASSFTGQGGYYEQYF. The CDR3 bases are TGTGCCAGCAGCTTCACGGGGCAGGGGGGGTACTACGAGCAGTACTTC.

The chain combines TRBV7-2 with TRBJ2-1, with D unresolved. Trimming cost V 5 bases and J 8 bases, with 7 bases left between them. The CDR3 loop spans 11 amino acids. CDR1 and CDR2 (germline): SGHTA, FQGNSA. The CDR3 loop reads CASSPVYEQFF. CDR3 sequence (DNA): TGTGCCAGCAGCCCCGTTTATGAGCAGTTCTTC.

V usage is TRBV5-1 and J usage is TRBJ2-7; TRBD2 agrees at 7 bases. The CDR3 contains 15 residues. J was trimmed by 3 bases and V by 1 base; bases with no gene match: 7. From germline, CDR1 is SGHRS and CDR2 YFSETQ. CDR3: CASSLIWGGGYEQYF. The CDR3 nucleotides read TGCGCCAGCAGCTTGATTTGGGGCGGGGGCTACGAGCAGTACTTC. Variable domain in full (rest from reference TRBV5-1 and TRBJ2-7): KAGVTQTPRYLIKTRGQQVTLSCSPISGHRSVSWYQQTPGQGLQFLFEYFSETQRNKGNFPGRFSGRQFSNSRSEMNVSTLELGDSALYLCASSLIWGGGYEQYFGPGTRLTVT.

This chain joins TRBV2 and TRBJ1-1; 7 bases match TRBD1. Germline loops: CDR1 SNHLY, CDR2 FYNNEI. The length of the CDR3 is 14 residues. The V gene end was trimmed by 4 bases and the J gene end by 3 bases; junction bases not matched to a gene: 5. The CDR3 nucleotides read TGTGCCAGCAGTGCTACAGGGGCTCACACTGAAGCTTTCTTT. Protein product: CASSATGAHTEAFF.

The chain recombines TRBV28 with TRBJ2-7, with a weak D call TRBD2 (6 bases). The germline gives CDR1 MDHEN, CDR2 SYDVKM. The germline V and J ends were trimmed by 6 bases and 4 bases, with 13 bases remaining between them. CDR3 length: 13 amino acids. Here the CDR3 DNA reads TGTGCCAGCAGCTCGGGAGAGGGGTACGAGCAGTACTTC. Translated, it gives CASSSGEGYEQYF.